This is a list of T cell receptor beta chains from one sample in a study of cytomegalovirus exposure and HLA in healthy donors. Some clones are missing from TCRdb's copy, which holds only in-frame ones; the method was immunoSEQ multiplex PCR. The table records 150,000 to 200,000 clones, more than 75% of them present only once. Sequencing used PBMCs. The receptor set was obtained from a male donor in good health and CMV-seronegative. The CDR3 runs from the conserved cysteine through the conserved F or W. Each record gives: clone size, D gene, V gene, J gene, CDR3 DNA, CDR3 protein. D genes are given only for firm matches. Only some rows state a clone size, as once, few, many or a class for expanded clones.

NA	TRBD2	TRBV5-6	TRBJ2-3	TGTGCCAGCAGCTTACGGGGGGGCGGCACAGATACGCAGTATTTT	CASSLRGGGTDTQYF
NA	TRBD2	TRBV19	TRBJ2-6	TGTGCCAGTAGTCCGCGAGCGGGGGGGACCCTCTCTGGGGCCAACGTCCTGACTTTC	CASSPRAGGTLSGANVLTF
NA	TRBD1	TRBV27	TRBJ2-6	TGTGCCAGCAGTTCGACAGGGGCCAGAATGAACTCTGGGGCCAACGTCCTGACTTTC	CASSSTGARMNSGANVLTF
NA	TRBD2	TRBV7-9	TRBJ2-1	TGTGCCAGCAGCCCCAGGGCAGCGGGGGCCTACAATGAGCAGTTCTTC	CASSPRAAGAYNEQFF
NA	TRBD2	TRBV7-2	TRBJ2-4	TGTGCCAGCAGCCCCACGGGGGGAAACATTCAGTACTTC	CASSPTGGNIQYF
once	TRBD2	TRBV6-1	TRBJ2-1	TGTGCCAGCACCTCCGGAAATAGCGGGACCAATGAGCAGTTCTTC	CASTSGNSGTNEQFF
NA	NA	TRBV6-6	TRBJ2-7	TGTGCCAGCAGCCCGAACAGGGCCTTGTCCTACGAGCAGTACTTC	CASSPNRALSYEQYF
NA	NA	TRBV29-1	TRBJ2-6	TGCAGCGTTGTGGCCCAGGGGAGTCGATCTGGGGCCAACGTCCTGACTTTC	CSVVAQGSRSGANVLTF
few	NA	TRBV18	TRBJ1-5	TGTGCCAGCTCAACTCAAGGACAGAGCAATCAGCCCCAGCATTTT	CASSTQGQSNQPQHF
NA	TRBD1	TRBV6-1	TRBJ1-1	TGTGCCAGCAGGGGACAGCTGAACACTGAAGCTTTCTTT	CASRGQLNTEAFF
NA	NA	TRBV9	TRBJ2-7	TGTGCCAGCAGCGTAGGATTGGGCACAACCTACGAGCAGTACTTC	CASSVGLGTTYEQYF
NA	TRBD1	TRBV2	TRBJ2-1	TGTGCCAGCAGTGGACAGGGTTACTACAATGAGCAGTTCTTC	CASSGQGYYNEQFF
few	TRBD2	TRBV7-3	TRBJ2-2	TGTGCCAGCAGCCCACCGGGACTAGCGGGAGGCACCGGGGAGCTGTTTTTT	CASSPPGLAGGTGELFF
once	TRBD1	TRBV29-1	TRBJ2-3	TGCAGCGTTGACAATAAATTCCGGGACAGCCTAGATACGCAGTATTTT	CSVDNKFRDSLDTQYF
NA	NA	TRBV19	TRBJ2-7	TGTGCCAGTAGTAAGCAGGCCTCCTACGAGCAGTACTTC	CASSKQASYEQYF
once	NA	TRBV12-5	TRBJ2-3	TGTGCTAGTGGTTTCTCCCGGGACTCCGTGAATGGGGATACGCAGTATTTT	CASGFSRDSVNGDTQYF
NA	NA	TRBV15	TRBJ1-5	TGTGCCACCAGCAGGGAGGGCCGCAATCAGCCCCAGCATTTT	CATSREGRNQPQHF
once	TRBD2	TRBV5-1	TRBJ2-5	TGCGCCAGCAGAGTAGGGCTAGCGGGGTGGGAGACCCAGTACTTC	CASRVGLAGWETQYF
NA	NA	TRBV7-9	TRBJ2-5	TGTGCCAGCAGTGGGGCCAGCAGAGAGACCCAGTACTTC	CASSGASRETQYF
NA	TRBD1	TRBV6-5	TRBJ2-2	TGTGCCAGCAGTTACCAGGGGGTCGCGTCCGGGGAGCTGTTTTTT	CASSYQGVASGELFF
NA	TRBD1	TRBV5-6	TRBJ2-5	TGTGCCAGCCGGCCCAAAGACAGGGTATATGAGACCCAGTACTTC	CASRPKDRVYETQYF
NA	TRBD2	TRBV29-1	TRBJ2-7	TGCAGCATTCCGGGGGGATACCCCTACGAGCAGTACTTC	CSIPGGYPYEQYF
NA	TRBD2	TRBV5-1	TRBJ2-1	TGCGCCAGCAGCCGACTTGGACTAGCGGGGGACAATGAGCAGTTCTTC	CASSRLGLAGDNEQFF
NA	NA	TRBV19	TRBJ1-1	TGTGCCAGTAGTATAGATAGGAACACTGAAGCTTTCTTT	CASSIDRNTEAFF
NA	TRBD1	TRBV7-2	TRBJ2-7	TGTGCCAGCAGCTTACAGGGGGTCTACGAGCAGTACTTC	CASSLQGVYEQYF
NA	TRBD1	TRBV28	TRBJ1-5	TGTGCCGTAAGGGGCCCCAGGGGGAATCAGCCCCAGCATTTT	CAVRGPRGNQPQHF
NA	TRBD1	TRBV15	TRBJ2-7	TGTGCCACCAGCAGAGACCTCCCCGACAGGGGGTACGAGCAGTACTTC	CATSRDLPDRGYEQYF